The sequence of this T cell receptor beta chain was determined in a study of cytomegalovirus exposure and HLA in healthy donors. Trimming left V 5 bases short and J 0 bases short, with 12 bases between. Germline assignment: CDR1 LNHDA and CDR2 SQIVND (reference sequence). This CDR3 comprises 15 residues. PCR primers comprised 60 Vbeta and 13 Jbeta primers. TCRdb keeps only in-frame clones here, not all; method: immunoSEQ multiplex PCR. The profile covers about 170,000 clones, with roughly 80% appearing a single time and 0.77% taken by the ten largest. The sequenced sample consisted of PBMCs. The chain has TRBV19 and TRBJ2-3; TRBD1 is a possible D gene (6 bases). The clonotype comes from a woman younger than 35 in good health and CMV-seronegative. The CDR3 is CASSSAGASTDTQYF. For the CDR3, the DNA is TGTGCCAGTAGTTCCGCAGGGGCTAGCACAGATACGCAGTATTTT.